This TCR beta chain was retrieved from a study of CD8+CD57+ T cells in acquired aplastic anemia. Overall study context: Across the sorted CD4+ and CD8+ cells, DNA amounts averaged 3.2 ug. Notes on the study in general: Between patients and controls, CD8+ Simpson's diversity did not vary significantly.

This clonotype was detected only a few times. Its antigen is not identified. Profiling of TCR beta VDJ combinations and CDR3 sequences used genomic DNA as template. TCRdb independently ran MiXCR on the reads; one entry per CDR3 protein. The sample carries a few hundred thousand distinct CDR3 sequences, around a third recorded once. This CDR3 is 14 amino acids long. CDR1 is SGHAT and CDR2 is FQNNGV in the germline V gene. Trimming cost V 5 bases and J 7 bases; bases outside gene matches: 6. CD8+CD57+ cell expansion, shown by flow cytometry, had occurred in the patients selected for sequencing. The study sampled blood from patients who had received no therapy.

This receptor was taken from a human donor with aplastic anemia. The chain is built from TRBV11-2 and TRBJ2-1; 9 bases line up with TRBD1. Material for sequencing was sorted CD4+, CD8+, or CD8+CD57+ T cells (not recorded which) from PBMCs. CDR3 bases: TGTGCCAGCAGCGAGGACAGGGGTAGTAATGAGCAGTTCTTC. Translated: CASSEDRGSNEQFF.